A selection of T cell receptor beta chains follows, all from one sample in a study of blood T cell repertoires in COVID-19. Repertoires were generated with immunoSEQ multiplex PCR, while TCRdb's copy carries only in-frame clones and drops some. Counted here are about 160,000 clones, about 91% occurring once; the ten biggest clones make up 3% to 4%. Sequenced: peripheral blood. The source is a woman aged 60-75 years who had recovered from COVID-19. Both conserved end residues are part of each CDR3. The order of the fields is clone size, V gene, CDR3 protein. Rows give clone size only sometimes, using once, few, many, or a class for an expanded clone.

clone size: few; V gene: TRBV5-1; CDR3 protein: CASRRAGGEDEAFF
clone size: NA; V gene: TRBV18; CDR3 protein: CASSPRLATNEKLFF
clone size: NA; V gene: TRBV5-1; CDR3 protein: CASSLGTASQETQYF
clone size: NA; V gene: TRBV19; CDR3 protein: CASSILDRASTDTQYF
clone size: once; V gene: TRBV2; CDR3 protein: CASSEDIPEGNQPQHF
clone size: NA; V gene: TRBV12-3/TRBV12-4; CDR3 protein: CASSFQGSYGYTF
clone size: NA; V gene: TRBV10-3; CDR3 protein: CAISGTGFHTEAFF
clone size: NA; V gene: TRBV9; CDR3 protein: CASSVEAGNTEAFF
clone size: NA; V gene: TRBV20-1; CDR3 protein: CSARTDNEQFF
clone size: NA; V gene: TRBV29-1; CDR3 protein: CSVEGQGGGYTF
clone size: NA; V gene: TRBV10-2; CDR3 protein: CASGGGGPSQETQYF
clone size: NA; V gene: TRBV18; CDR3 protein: CASLREVIDTEAFF
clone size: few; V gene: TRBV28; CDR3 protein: CASGALSNQPQHF
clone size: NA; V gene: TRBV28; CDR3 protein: CASSSQIAGGPADTQYF